The 20 T cell receptor beta chains in this list originate from one sample, sequenced in a study of OX40 agonist ivuxolimab in advanced cancers. Here immunoSEQ multiplex PCR was the method, and the copy in TCRdb shows in-frame clones only, minus some. The profile shows about 100,000 clones, roughly 90% of them singletons. Sequences were derived from CD4+ or CD8+ T cells sorted from blood, sampled in a trial of the OX40 agonist ivuxolimab. The receptors originated from an adult with an advanced solid tumor such as melanoma, head and neck, liver or kidney cancer.

V is TRBV7-3 and J is TRBJ1-1; D call uncertain. Between the trimmed V and J ends, which lost 5 bases and 0 bases, there was a span of 7 bases. CDR1 is SGHTA and CDR2 is FQGTGA in the germline V gene. CDR3 size: 13 residues. CDR3 sequence: CASSPRLNTEAFF. In DNA form, the CDR3 reads TGTGCCAGCAGCCCCCGGTTGAACACTGAAGCTTTCTTT.

The genes are TRBV6-1 and TRBJ1-5; TRBD1 is a possible D gene (5 bases). The CDR3 extends over 15 amino acids. Looked up from germline, CDR1 is MNHNS and CDR2 is SASEGT. V lost 0 bases and J lost 5, with 11 bases in between. DNA for the CDR3: TGTGCCAGCAGTGAAGCATGGGGGATGGATCAGCCCCAGCATTTT. It specifies CASSEAWGMDQPQHF.

The chain recombines TRBV13 with TRBJ1-4; possibly TRBD1 for D (6 bases). Germline assignment: CDR1 PRHDT and CDR2 FYEKMQ (reference sequence). The V end was cut by 3 bases, the J end by 7 bases, with 12 bases between. The CDR3 extends over 14 amino acids. The CDR3 sequence: CASSLRGDFEKLFF. CDR3 bases: TGTGCCAGCAGCTTGAGGGGGGATTTTGAAAAACTGTTTTTT.

V gene TRBV14 combines with J gene TRBJ2-2; D ambiguous. The CDR3 loop spans 14 amino acids. The germline V gene encodes CDR1 SGHDN and CDR2 FVKESK. The germline V and J ends were trimmed by 0 bases and 8 bases, with 10 bases remaining between them. CDR3 coding DNA: TGTGCCAGCAGCCAAGATCTCCTGCCGGGGGAGCTGTTTTTT. Translated: CASSQDLLPGELFF. Looking up the rest from reference TRBV14 and TRBJ2-2 gives the full variable domain: EAGVTQFPSHSVIEKGQTVTLRCDPISGHDNLYWYRRVMGKEIKFLLHFVKESKQDESGMPNNRFLAERTGGTYSTLKVQPAELEDSGVYFCASSQDLLPGELFFGEGSRLTVL.

The rearrangement links TRBV5-8 to TRBJ1-4; D might be TRBD1 (6 bases). This CDR3 has 16 amino acids. Trimming left V 4 bases short and J 7 bases short, with 20 bases between. Per the germline V gene, CDR1 is SGHTS and CDR2 is YDEGEE. In DNA, the CDR3 is TGTGCCAGCAGCCTGGGATTGGGACAAGAAGGTGAAAAACTGTTTTTT. It yields the protein CASSLGLGQEGEKLFF.

The J gene is TRBJ1-1, the V gene TRBV28, with a possible D match to TRBD1 (6 bases). Trimming stripped 5 bases from V and 11 bases from J, with 21 bases between. The length of the CDR3 is 14 residues. Germline V gene lookup returns CDR1 MDHEN and CDR2 SYDVKM. The CDR3 coding sequence is TGTGCCAGCAGTCCCCAAACGGGGGGCGGTTGGGCTTTCTTT. Translating gives CASSPQTGGGWAFF.

The chain carries TRBV6-1 and TRBJ1-1; no clear D gene. CDR1 is MNHNS and CDR2 is SASEGT in the germline V gene. The CDR3 has 12 amino acids. Trimming stripped 6 bases from V and 5 bases from J, with 10 bases between. The CDR3 DNA is TGTGCCAGCAGCGAGCAAAGGACTGAAGCTTTCTTT. It codes for CASSEQRTEAFF.

On this clone: The sample carries other DNA sequences with the same CDR3. The J gene is TRBJ2-1, the V gene TRBV5-1; TRBD2 matches 7 bases. This CDR3 is 16 amino acids long. The trim removed 0 bases at V and 1 base at J, leaving 4 bases unmatched. Germline V gene sequence: CDR1 SGHRS, CDR2 YFSETQ. CDR3 bases: TGCGCCAGCAGCTTGGAGGGCGGGGGATCCTACAATGAGCAGTTCTTC. This sequence encodes CASSLEGGGSYNEQFF.

This clone was picked up a small number of times. The genes are TRBV18 and TRBJ2-3; perhaps TRBD1 as D (6 bases). With 4 bases removed from V and 0 bases from J, the gap between germline ends came to 14 bases. Germline V gives CDR1 KGHSH, CDR2 LQKENI. This CDR3 is built from 16 residues. The DNA of the CDR3 is TGTGCCAGCTCACGCTCCGGGACAACGAGCACAGATACGCAGTATTTT. Translation gives CASSRSGTTSTDTQYF.

The CDR3 protein is CASSLPLAGGMDTQYF. The CDR3 coding sequence is TGTGCCAGCAGCTTACCGCTAGCGGGGGGGATGGATACGCAGTATTTT. The rearrangement links TRBV7-9 to TRBJ2-3; 12 bases match TRBD2. Germline V lookup: CDR1 SEHNR, CDR2 FQNEAQ (reference sequence). This CDR3 comprises 16 residues. V lost 2 bases and J lost 6; bases outside the gene matches: 6.

The CDR3 loop reads CASSLRTVYNEQFF. In DNA form, the CDR3 reads TGCGCCAGCAGCTTAAGGACAGTCTACAATGAGCAGTTCTTC. The J gene is TRBJ2-1, the V gene TRBV5-1; weak D call: TRBD1 (6 bases). Trimming took off 2 bases at V and 3 bases at J, with 9 bases between the two ends. CDR3 length: 14 residues. Germline-derived CDR1 and CDR2 are SGHRS and YFSETQ.

The rearrangement uses TRBV2 and TRBJ1-6; a possible D gene is TRBD1 (6 bases). V dropped 4 bases and J dropped 0 bases, with 10 bases sitting between them. CDR1 is SNHLY and CDR2 is FYNNEI in the germline V gene. The CDR3 has 16 residues. CDR3 sequence: CASSGGADSYNSPLHF. The CDR3 nucleotides are TGTGCCAGCAGTGGGGGGGCCGACTCCTATAATTCACCCCTCCACTTT.

This clone occurred once. The CDR3 spells CASSYPGGLAKNIQYF. DNA for the CDR3: TGTGCCAGCAGTTATCCAGGGGGACTAGCCAAAAACATTCAGTACTTC. The rearrangement joins TRBV28 to TRBJ2-4, with TRBD1 as a possible D gene (7 bases). The CDR3 is made up of 16 amino acids. CDR1 is MDHEN, CDR2 SYDVKM, per germline. The V and J ends lost 4 bases and 0 bases respectively, with 13 bases between them.

V and J are TRBV11-3 and TRBJ1-1; no definite D call. Trimming took 2 bases from V and 3 from J, leaving 4 bases between them. Per the germline V gene, CDR1 is SGHNT and CDR2 is YENEEA. The CDR3 covers 12 residues. CDR3 sequence: CASSLRDTEAFF. DNA for the CDR3: TGTGCCAGCAGCTTAAGGGACACTGAAGCTTTCTTT.

V usage is TRBV5-5 and J usage is TRBJ2-5; D perhaps matches TRBD1 (7 bases). The CDR3 consists of 16 residues. V was shortened by 3 bases and J by 7 bases, with 22 bases between the two germline ends. The V gene's germline CDR1 is SGHKS and CDR2 YYEKEE (reference sequence). CDR3 sequence: CASSWGGQAKISTQYF. The CDR3, as DNA: TGTGCCAGCAGCTGGGGAGGACAGGCAAAAATATCGACCCAGTACTTC.

The rearrangement uses TRBV9 and TRBJ2-1, with D uncertain. Trimming took 0 bases from V and 6 from J, leaving 13 bases between them. Germline values: CDR1 SGDLS, CDR2 YYNGEE. This CDR3 has 15 amino acids. CDR3: CASSVAPLLANEQFF. DNA for the CDR3: TGTGCCAGCAGCGTAGCCCCTCTACTCGCCAATGAGCAGTTCTTC. The complete variable domain, with remaining parts taken from reference TRBV9 and TRBJ2-1, reads DSGVTQTPKHLITATGQRVTLRCSPRSGDLSVYWYQQSLDQGLQFLIQYYNGEERAKGNILERFSAQQFPDLHSELNLSSLELGDSALYFCASSVAPLLANEQFFGPGTRLTVL.

This clone has only one observation. This chain connects TRBV6-1 to TRBJ1-3; 10 bases align to TRBD1. Germline V gene data show CDR1 as MNHNS and CDR2 as SASEGT. The CDR3 has 15 residues. V shed 6 bases, J shed 2 bases, and the junction held 4 bases outside the gene matches. Here the CDR3 reads CASSTDRGAGNTIYF. CDR3 DNA: TGTGCCAGCAGCACGGACAGGGGGGCTGGAAACACCATATATTTT.

On this clone: One end of the junction is discordant with germline, which a read error may explain. This sample also contains other DNA sequences that code for the same CDR3. The chain joins TRBV5-1 to TRBJ2-7; 9 bases line up with TRBD1. This CDR3 region has 15 residues. Germline V lookup: CDR1 SGHRS, CDR2 YFSETQ. The CDR3 loop reads CASSWGQGPSYEQYF. DNA of the CDR3: TGCGCCAGCAGCTGGGGACAGGGTCCCTCCTACGAGCAATACTTC.

This clone occurred a few times. The genes are TRBV10-2 and TRBJ2-7; D might be TRBD2 (5 bases). Germline V lookup: CDR1 WSHSY, CDR2 SAAADI. The CDR3 totals 13 residues. V dropped 7 bases and J dropped 2 bases, with 12 bases sitting between them. CDR3 residues: CASIRGGAYEQYF. The CDR3 DNA follows: TGCGCCAGCATTAGAGGAGGCGCCTACGAGCAGTACTTC.

The CDR3 region has the DNA TGTGCCACCTCTCTGACCACTGGAAACACCATATATTTT. It yields the protein CATSLTTGNTIYF. V usage is TRBV15 and J usage is TRBJ1-3; unclear D gene. CDR3 length equals 13 residues. Germline CDR1 reads LNHNV; CDR2 reads YYDKDF (reference sequence). Trimming cost V 8 bases and J 2 bases, with 10 bases left between them.